Each of the 20 T cell receptor beta chains below was sequenced from the same sample in a study of PD-1 blockade in classical Hodgkin lymphoma. Exposure to brentuximab vedotin varied, and each patient had relapsed following autologous stem cell transplantation. Generated by immunoSEQ multiplex PCR, the TCRdb table keeps only in-frame clones and is missing some. Among 30,000 to 35,000 clones listed, around 82% were seen once. The material sequenced was peripheral blood mononuclear cells (PBMCs), taken at baseline. All receptors derive from a human donor with classical Hodgkin lymphoma.

The gene calls are TRBV27 and TRBJ2-2, with TRBD1 identical over 7 bases. V gave up 3 bases and J gave up 4 bases; unmatched junction bases: 5. Germline V gene data show CDR1 as MNHEY and CDR2 as SMNVEV (reference sequence). The CDR3 spans 15 residues. Here the CDR3 reads CASSFWDRPTGELFF. In DNA form, the CDR3 reads TGTGCCAGCAGTTTTTGGGACAGACCCACCGGGGAGCTGTTTTTT.

This sequence joins TRBV7-2 and TRBJ1-1; D unclear. Trimming shortened V by 5 bases and J by 0 bases, and 13 bases separated the two germline ends. Germline V gene data show CDR1 as SGHTA and CDR2 as FQGNSA. This CDR3 is 15 amino acids long. The CDR3 is CASSPKQQMNTEAFF. The CDR3 nucleotides are TGTGCCAGCAGCCCCAAACAGCAGATGAACACTGAAGCTTTCTTT.

The V and J genes are TRBV4-3 and TRBJ1-1; D might be TRBD1 (5 bases). This CDR3 region has 14 residues. Germline CDR1 and CDR2: LGHNA and YSLEER. Trimming stripped 1 base from V and 6 bases from J, with 12 bases between. DNA of the CDR3: TGCGCCAGCAGCCAAGTGGGCCCGGGGCCTGAAGCTTTCTTT. This sequence encodes CASSQVGPGPEAFF.

The chain is built from TRBV7-9 and TRBJ2-1; D remains ambiguous. Germline CDR1 is SEHNR and CDR2 is FQNEAQ (reference sequence). V was clipped by 5 bases and J by 7 bases, with 15 bases between them. The CDR3 runs 14 residues. In DNA, the CDR3 is TGTGCCAGCAGCGACACCCTGGGGTGGAATGAGCAGTTCTTC. Amino acids: CASSDTLGWNEQFF.

CDR3 residues: CASSHGTGNNSPLHF. The CDR3 bases are TGTGCCAGCTCGCATGGGACAGGGAACAATTCACCCCTCCACTTT. The V call is TRBV18, the J call TRBJ1-6, with 9 bases identical to TRBD1. V trimming: 6 bases; J trimming: 7 bases; junction bases outside the gene matches: 7. This CDR3 has 15 residues. The germline gives CDR1 KGHSH, CDR2 LQKENI.

The chain carries TRBV7-2 and TRBJ1-2, with D tentatively TRBD1 (5 bases). Germline CDR1 and CDR2: SGHTA and FQGNSA. The CDR3 is made up of 13 amino acids. Trimming took 5 bases from V and 4 from J, leaving 11 bases between them. CDR3 sequence: CASSQGLLYGYTF. The CDR3 nucleotides are TGTGCCAGCAGCCAGGGCCTCCTCTATGGCTACACCTTC.

The chain is built from TRBV6-5 and TRBJ2-7, with D hard to call. V was pared by 5 bases and J by 2 bases, with 10 bases between. This CDR3 has 13 residues. Germline CDR1 MNHEY, CDR2 SVGAGI. CDR3 in amino acids: CASSETDTYEQYF. In nucleotides, the CDR3 is TGTGCCAGCAGTGAAACCGACACCTACGAGCAGTACTTC.

The V call is TRBV11-3, the J call TRBJ1-2, with D perhaps matching TRBD1 (5 bases). Per germline, CDR1 SGHNT and CDR2 YENEEA. The CDR3 sequence is 12 residues long. V shed 1 base and J shed 12 bases, with 12 bases lying between them. In DNA, the CDR3 is TGTGCCAGCAGCTTAGCGGTGGCAGGGCACACCTTC. Encoded protein: CASSLAVAGHTF.

The chain couples TRBV28 to TRBJ2-2; 8 bases match TRBD1. After removal of 7 bases from V and 4 bases from J, the junction contained 8 bases not matched to a gene. Germline V CDR1 and CDR2: MDHEN, SYDVKM. The CDR3 is made up of 15 amino acids. The CDR3 sequence is CASTLTTGVTGELFF. CDR3 sequence (DNA): TGTGCCAGCACCCTAACGACAGGGGTCACCGGGGAGCTGTTTTTT.

The chain has TRBV9 and TRBJ1-1; 8 positions match TRBD1. This CDR3 is built from 14 residues. Trimming removed 0 bases from V and 4 bases from J; junction bases left unmatched: 2. CDR1 and CDR2 (germline): SGDLS, YYNGEE. CDR3 protein: CASSVGTGPTEAFF. CDR3 coding DNA: TGTGCCAGCAGCGTAGGGACAGGGCCCACTGAAGCTTTCTTT.

The gene calls are TRBV18 and TRBJ2-1; no firm D call. This CDR3 comprises 11 residues. Trimming took off 7 bases at V and 6 bases at J, with 7 bases between the two ends. Germline CDR1 is KGHSH and CDR2 is LQKENI. The CDR3 DNA reads as TGTGCCAGCTTACTCCGCAATGAGCAGTTCTTC. This codes for CASLLRNEQFF.

The J gene is TRBJ2-7, the V gene TRBV27; D tentatively fits TRBD1 or TRBD2 (5 bases each). Trimming stripped 5 bases from V and 2 bases from J, with 16 bases between. Looked up from germline, CDR1 is MNHEY and CDR2 is SMNVEV (reference sequence). The CDR3 is made up of 15 amino acids. CDR3: CASSNFGTQPYEQYF. The DNA for the CDR3 is TGTGCCAGCAGTAACTTCGGGACCCAACCCTACGAGCAGTACTTC.

This chain connects TRBV11-3 to TRBJ1-2; D is uncertain. Germline V CDR1 and CDR2: SGHNT, YENEEA. V was pared by 1 base and J by 8 bases, with 14 bases between. This CDR3 is 14 amino acids long. The CDR3 DNA follows: TGTGCCAGCAGCTTAGGGGCGGCAGGTACGGGCTACACCTTC. Amino acids: CASSLGAAGTGYTF.

This clone is medium-sized in the sample. The same CDR3 is also encoded by other DNA sequences in this sample. The chain links TRBV27 to TRBJ1-5; possibly TRBD1 for D (6 bases). The CDR3 contains 14 residues. The ends were cut back, 1 base at V and 7 bases at J, with 11 bases in the middle. Germline V gene lookup returns CDR1 MNHEY and CDR2 SMNVEV (reference sequence). This CDR3 is CASSLFGRGQPQHF. CDR3 DNA: TGTGCCAGCAGTTTATTCGGCAGGGGACAGCCCCAGCATTTT.

The chain joins TRBV2 to TRBJ1-4, with D perhaps TRBD1 (5 bases). Trimming cost V 6 bases and J 3 bases, with 14 bases left between them. The CDR3 runs 15 residues. Germline loops: CDR1 SNHLY, CDR2 FYNNEI. The CDR3 is CASRGGDQANEKLFF. For the CDR3, the DNA is TGTGCCAGCAGGGGGGGGGATCAGGCTAATGAAAAACTGTTTTTT.

By its share, this clone is medium-sized. This chain uses TRBV7-2 with TRBJ1-5; no clear D. CDR1 is SGHTA and CDR2 is FQGNSA in the germline V gene. The CDR3 contains 13 residues. The germline V and J ends were trimmed by 4 bases and 5 bases, with 9 bases remaining between them. The CDR3 sequence is CASSSQPHQPQHF. CDR3 in DNA: TGTGCCAGCAGCTCGCAACCCCATCAGCCCCAGCATTTT.

This clone was seen once. V usage is TRBV13 and J usage is TRBJ2-6; 11 bases fit TRBD1. CDR1 and CDR2 (germline): PRHDT, FYEKMQ (reference sequence). CDR3 size: 15 residues. The ends lost 7 bases at V and 3 bases at J; junction bases unmatched: 2. CDR3: CASKGQGGGANVLTF. The CDR3 DNA sequence: TGTGCCAGCAAGGGACAGGGGGGTGGGGCCAACGTCCTGACTTTC.

The chain uses TRBV6-6 and TRBJ2-2; no clear D. Germline V CDR1 and CDR2: MNHNY, SVGAGI (reference sequence). Trimming cost V 5 bases and J 1 base, with 8 bases left between them. The CDR3 extends over 14 amino acids. The CDR3: CASSPQQNTGELFF. DNA for the CDR3: TGTGCCAGCAGTCCCCAACAGAACACCGGGGAGCTGTTTTTT.

In its sample, this clone is medium-sized. The chain recombines TRBV27 with TRBJ1-4; weak D call: TRBD1 (6 bases). CDR3 length: 16 amino acids. Germline CDR1 reads MNHEY; CDR2 reads SMNVEV (reference sequence). V dropped 3 bases and J dropped 8 bases, with 19 bases sitting between them. The CDR3 nucleotides read TGTGCCAGCAGTTTCAACCGGGACACCCAAAGGGAAAAACTGTTTTTT. It specifies CASSFNRDTQREKLFF.

V and J are TRBV5-1 and TRBJ2-2; the match to TRBD1 covers 8 bases. Unmatched junction bases numbered 14, after V lost 4 bases and J lost 6 bases. In germline, CDR1 is SGHRS, CDR2 YFSETQ. The CDR3 is made up of 17 amino acids. CDR3 amino acids: CASSPGPGQGGAGELFF. CDR3 in DNA: TGCGCCAGCAGCCCGGGGCCCGGACAGGGCGGGGCCGGGGAGCTGTTTTTT.